Listed below are T cell receptor beta chains from one sample, sequenced in a study of blood T cell repertoires in COVID-19. Method: immunoSEQ multiplex PCR; TCRdb's copy keeps in-frame clones and lacks some. The sample has 90,000 to 150,000 clones, 85% seen once. Material: peripheral blood. Receptors were obtained from a man at least 80 years old with acute or convalescent COVID-19. The CDR3 runs from the conserved cysteine through the conserved F or W. D genes are given only for firm matches. Clone size is shown for a subset of rows, as once, few, many or a class of expanded clone.

>TRBV27|NA|NA|TRBJ2-1
TGTGCCAGCAGCCCAATTGAATCGGACAATGAGCAGTTCTTC
CASSPIESDNEQFF
>TRBV4-2|NA|TRBD1|TRBJ1-1
TGTGCCAGCAGCCAAACCAGGGGGCTGGTGAACACTGAAGCTTTCTTT
CASSQTRGLVNTEAFF
>TRBV19|NA|TRBD1|TRBJ1-6
TGTGCCAGTAGTCGAACGGACAGGGTTGATTCACCCCTCCACTTT
CASSRTDRVDSPLHF
>TRBV11-2|few|NA|TRBJ1-4
TGTGCCAGCAGCTTAGTTAACAGACAATGGCTTTGGGAAAAACTGTTTTTT
CASSLVNRQWLWEKLFF
>TRBV9|NA|NA|TRBJ1-1
TGTGCCAGCAGCGTAGGAGCTGAAGCTTTCTTT
CASSVGAEAFF
>TRBV7-8|NA|TRBD1|TRBJ2-4
TGTGCCAGCAGCTTAGCGAGGAGACAGGGGCCCGAAAACATTCAGTACTTC
CASSLARRQGPENIQYF
>TRBV5-7|NA|TRBD1|TRBJ2-5
TGTGCCAGCAGCTCAACAGGGGGCTCTTTGAAGACCCAGTACTTC
CASSSTGGSLKTQYF
>TRBV27|NA|TRBD1|TRBJ1-2
TGTGCCAGCAGTTTATTGGGGACAGGGGGCTCTAACTATGGCTACACCTTC
CASSLLGTGGSNYGYTF
>TRBV5-1|NA|NA|TRBJ1-1
TGCGCCAGCAGCGTGGAGCTGAACACTGAAGCTTTCTTT
CASSVELNTEAFF
>TRBV5-6|NA|TRBD1|TRBJ2-7
TGTGCCAGCAGTTCTCAGTCGCGGACAGGATCCTACGAGCAGTACTTC
CASSSQSRTGSYEQYF
>TRBV7-9|few|TRBD2|TRBJ2-7
TGTGCCAGCAGCTTAGCTAGCGGGAGAAATTACGAGCAGTACTTC
CASSLASGRNYEQYF
>TRBV3-1/TRBV3-2|NA|NA|TRBJ2-1
TGTGCCAGCAGCCAAAGGTCTCGGTCCCTCGCCGGGGATGAGCAGTTCTTC
CASSQRSRSLAGDEQFF
>TRBV19|few|TRBD1|TRBJ1-2
TGTGCCACTACCCCCCCGGACAGGGGGAACTATGGCTACACCTTC
CATTPPDRGNYGYTF
>TRBV18|once|NA|TRBJ2-7
TGTGCCAGCTCAGAACAGGCCTACGAGCAGTACTTC
CASSEQAYEQYF
>TRBV28|NA|TRBD1|TRBJ1-5
TGTGCCAGCACCTCTCAGGGGGGAGGCAATCAGCCCCAGCATTTT
CASTSQGGGNQPQHF
>TRBV27|NA|NA|TRBJ1-1
TGTGCCAGCAGTTTGATGGGAGGCGCTGAAGCTTTCTTT
CASSLMGGAEAFF
>TRBV3-1/TRBV3-2|few|NA|TRBJ1-3
TGTGCCAGCAAAAGACAGCCTTACTCTGGAAACACCATATATTTT
CASKRQPYSGNTIYF
>TRBV4-3|NA|TRBD2|TRBJ2-7
TGCGCCAGCAGCCAAGGGACTAGGCTCGATTACGAGCAGTACTTC
CASSQGTRLDYEQYF
>TRBV19|NA|NA|TRBJ1-5
TGTGCCAGTAGTAATCAACCCGGTGCCAGCAATCAGCCCCAGCATTTT
CASSNQPGASNQPQHF
>TRBV5-6|NA|TRBD1|TRBJ1-4
TGTGCCAGCAGCTTGGCACAGGGGGTCGAAAAACTGTTTTTT
CASSLAQGVEKLFF
>TRBV10-3|NA|NA|TRBJ1-2
TGTGCCATCAAGGGACACGACCAGGGGGGCTACACCTTC
CAIKGHDQGGYTF
>TRBV19|NA|TRBD2|TRBJ2-3
TGTGCCAGTAGTACAACTAGCGGGAGAACAGATACGCAGTATTTT
CASSTTSGRTDTQYF
>TRBV6-2/TRBV6-3|NA|TRBD1|TRBJ2-5
TGTGCCAGCAGCCGGACAGGCGGCGAGAAGACCCAGTACTTC
CASSRTGGEKTQYF
>TRBV10-3|NA|NA|TRBJ1-5
TGTGCCGCGGGGGACAGCAATCAGCCCCAGCATTTT
CAAGDSNQPQHF
>TRBV27|NA|TRBD1|TRBJ2-1
TGTGCCAGCAACCCAGCGGGACAGGGTCCCCAACCCTACAATGAGCAGTTCTTC
CASNPAGQGPQPYNEQFF
>TRBV19|NA|NA|TRBJ2-2
TGTGCCAGTATCCGAACCCAGTTCGCGAACACCGGGGAGCTGTTTTTT
CASIRTQFANTGELFF
>TRBV24-1|NA|TRBD1|TRBJ2-3
TGTGCCACCAGTGACCTAAACAGGGGTACGCAGTATTTT
CATSDLNRGTQYF
>TRBV2|NA|TRBD1|TRBJ1-1
TGTGCCAGCGGACAGAGACAGGGCACTGAAGCTTTCTTT
CASGQRQGTEAFF
>TRBV7-7|NA|TRBD1|TRBJ2-1
TGTGCCAGCAGTCCCGGGACAGGGGTAAATGAGCAGTTCTTC
CASSPGTGVNEQFF
>TRBV19|NA|NA|TRBJ1-5
TGTGCCACTAGCCTACCCTCGTATAGCAATCAGCCCCAGCATTTT
CATSLPSYSNQPQHF